This TCR beta chain emerged from a study of cytomegalovirus exposure and HLA in healthy donors. General study points: Reports credit the classifier with highly specific, highly sensitive diagnosis of cytomegalovirus status.

Only in-frame clones appear in the TCRdb table, and some are missing; sequencing was by immunoSEQ multiplex PCR. The repertoire includes about 200,000 clones, 84% of them detected once, and around 15% sits in the top ten. Remarks on this clone: Its antigen remains unknown.

After removal of 6 bases from V and 5 bases from J, the junction contained 7 bases not matched to a gene. The germline V gene has CDR1 LNHDA and CDR2 SQIVND (reference sequence). The CDR3 totals 15 residues. Sequencing was carried out using PBMCs. The chain is built from TRBV19 and TRBJ1-4, with TRBD1 identical over 9 bases. The TCR comes from a woman aged 25-40 years in good health and CMV-seropositive. CDR3 sequence reads: CASSSRTGENEKLFF. CDR3 nucleotides: TGTGCCAGTAGCTCTAGGACAGGGGAAAATGAAAAACTGTTTTTT.